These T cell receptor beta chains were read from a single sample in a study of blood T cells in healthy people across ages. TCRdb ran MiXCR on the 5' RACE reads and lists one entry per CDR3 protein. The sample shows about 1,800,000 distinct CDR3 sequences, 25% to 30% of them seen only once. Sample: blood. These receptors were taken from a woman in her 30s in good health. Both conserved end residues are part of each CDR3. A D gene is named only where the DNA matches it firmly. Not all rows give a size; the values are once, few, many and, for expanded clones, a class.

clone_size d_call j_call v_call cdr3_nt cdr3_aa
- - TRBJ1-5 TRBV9 TGTGCCAGCAGCGCCGGACAGAACAATCAGCCCCAGCATTTT CASSAGQNNQPQHF
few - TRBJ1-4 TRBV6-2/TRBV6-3 TGTGCCAGCAGTTACTCGCGGAATTCAATGGGGGAAAAACTGTTTTTT CASSYSRNSMGEKLFF
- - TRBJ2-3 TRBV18 TGTGCCAGCTCACCAGTGGATGGCACAGATACGCAGTATTTT CASSPVDGTDTQYF
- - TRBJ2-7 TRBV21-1 TGTGCCAGCAGCAAAAGCTCGCGACACGAGCAGTACTTC CASSKSSRHEQYF
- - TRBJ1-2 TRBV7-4 TGTGCCAGCAGCTTATGGGGCAGAGACTATGGCTGCACCTTC CASSLWGRDYGCTF
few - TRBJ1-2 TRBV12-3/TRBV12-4 TGTTCCAGCAGTTTAGAACAGGATGGCTACACCTTC CSSSLEQDGYTF
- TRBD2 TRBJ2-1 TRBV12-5 TGTGCTAGTGGTTTGGTTCCGGGGAGTTTGGTAGGCGGGAGGGCCGATCCCTACAATGAGCAGTTCTTC CASGLVPGSLVGGRADPYNEQFF
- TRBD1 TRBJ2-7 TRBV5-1 TGCGCCAGCAGCTTGGGAACAGGGGGCAGTTCCCCCGACGAGCAGTACTTC CASSLGTGGSSPDEQYF
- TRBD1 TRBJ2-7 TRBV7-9 TGTGCCAGCAGCTTAGGGGACAGGGGGAACCACGAGCAGTACTTC CASSLGDRGNHEQYF
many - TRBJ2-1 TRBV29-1 TGCAGCGTTCGAGAGAATTCCCGCTCCTACAATGAGCAGTTCTTC CSVRENSRSYNEQFF
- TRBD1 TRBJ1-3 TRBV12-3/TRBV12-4 TGTGCTAGCAGTCTCTCCGGGACAGCCGGAAACACCATATATTTT CASSLSGTAGNTIYF
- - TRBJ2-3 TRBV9 TGTGCCAGCAGCGGCATACAGGGTAACACAGATACGCAGTATTTT CASSGIQGNTDTQYF
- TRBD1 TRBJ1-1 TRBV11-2 TGTGCCAGCAGCTCGGGACAGGGGGCGCGAACTGAAGCTTTCTTT CASSSGQGARTEAFF
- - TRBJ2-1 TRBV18 TGTGCCAGCTCACCAGGGACGGCCAGCGATGAGCAGTTCTTC CASSPGTASDEQFF
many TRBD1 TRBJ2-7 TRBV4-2 TGTGCCAGCAGCCAAGAAATCAGGTCACAGGGGTTTTACTACGAGCAGTACTTC CASSQEIRSQGFYYEQYF
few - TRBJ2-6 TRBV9 TGTGCCAGCAGCGTAGCAGGGGGGGGGACCAACGTCCTGACTTTC CASSVAGGGTNVLTF
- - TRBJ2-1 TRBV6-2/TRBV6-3 TGTGCCAGCATCCCGGGTGGAGTGGGAGACGCGAATGAGCAGTTCTTC CASIPGGVGDANEQFF
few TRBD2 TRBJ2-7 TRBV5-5 TGTGCCAGCAGCTTGGCTGTGACTAGCGCCGAGCAGTACTTC CASSLAVTSAEQYF
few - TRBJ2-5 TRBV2 TGTGCCGCAAACCCGGGGGGCGTCGAGACCCAGTACTTC CAANPGGVETQYF
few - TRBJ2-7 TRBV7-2 TGTGCCAGCAGCGGGGGTAGCGGCTCCCACAATGAGCAGTACTTC CASSGGSGSHNEQYF
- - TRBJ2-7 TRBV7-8 TGTGCCAGCAGCTCCGCCCTTGACTACGAGCAGTACTTC CASSSALDYEQYF
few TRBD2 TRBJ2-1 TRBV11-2 TGTGCCAGCAGCTTACCGGGACTAGCGGGGGGTGGGGTCGATGAGCAGTTCTTC CASSLPGLAGGGVDEQFF
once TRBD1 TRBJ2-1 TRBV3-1 TGTGCCAGCAGCCAAGCGGGACAGCCGCTAGCCAAAAACATTCAGTTCTTC CASSQAGQPLAKNIQFF
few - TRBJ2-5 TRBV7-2 TGTGCCAGCAGCCCCACCGGACAACCCCCCCAGTACTTC CASSPTGQPPQYF
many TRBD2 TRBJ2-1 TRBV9 TGTGCCAGCAGCGTAAATGTAGGTAGCGGGAGTGCTGAGCAGTTCTTC CASSVNVGSGSAEQFF
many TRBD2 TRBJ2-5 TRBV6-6 TGTGCCAGCAGTTACTCGTCGCTAGCGGGGTTAGAGACCCAGTACTTC CASSYSSLAGLETQYF
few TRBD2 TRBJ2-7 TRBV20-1 TGCAGTGCTCAGTACGCTAGCGGTATCTCCTACGAGCAGTACTTC CSAQYASGISYEQYF
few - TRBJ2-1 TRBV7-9 TGTGCCAGCAGCTCTATTTGGGCCTACAATGAGCAGTTCTTC CASSSIWAYNEQFF
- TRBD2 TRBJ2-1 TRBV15 TGTGCCACCAGCAGAGTACGCGGGAGGGCCCCAGGTGAGCAGTTCTTC CATSRVRGRAPGEQFF
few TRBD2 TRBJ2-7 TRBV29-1 TGCAGCGTTGGTACGGGAGGGCCCGGCGAGCAGTACTTC CSVGTGGPGEQYF